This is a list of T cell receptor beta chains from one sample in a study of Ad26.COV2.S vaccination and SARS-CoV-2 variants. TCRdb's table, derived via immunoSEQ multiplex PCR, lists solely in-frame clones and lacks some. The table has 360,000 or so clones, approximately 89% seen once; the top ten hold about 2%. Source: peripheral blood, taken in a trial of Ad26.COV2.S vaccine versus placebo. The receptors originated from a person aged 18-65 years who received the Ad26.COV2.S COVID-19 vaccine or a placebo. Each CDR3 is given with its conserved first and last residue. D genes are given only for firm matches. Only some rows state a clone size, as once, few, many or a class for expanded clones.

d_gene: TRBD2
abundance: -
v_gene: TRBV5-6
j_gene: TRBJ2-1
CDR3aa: CASSLAPGLEENEQFF
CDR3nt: TGTGCCAGCAGCTTGGCACCGGGACTAGAAGAGAATGAGCAGTTCTTC

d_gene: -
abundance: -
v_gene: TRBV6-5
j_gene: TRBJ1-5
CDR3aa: CASSRTGGQPQHF
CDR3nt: TGTGCCAGCAGCAGGACCGGCGGACAGCCCCAGCATTTT

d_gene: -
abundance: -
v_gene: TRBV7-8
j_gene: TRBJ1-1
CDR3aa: CASSFSGVDAFF
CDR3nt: TGTGCCAGCAGCTTCTCGGGGGTTGACGCTTTCTTT

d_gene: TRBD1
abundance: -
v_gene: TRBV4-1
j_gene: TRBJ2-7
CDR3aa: CASSQSLTRDRSYEQYF
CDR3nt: TGCGCCAGCAGCCAATCACTGACCCGGGACAGATCCTACGAGCAGTACTTC

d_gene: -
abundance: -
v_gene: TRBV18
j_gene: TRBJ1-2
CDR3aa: CASSPLGQRAAANYGYTF
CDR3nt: TGTGCCAGCTCACCTCTAGGGCAGCGGGCAGCGGCGAACTATGGCTACACCTTC

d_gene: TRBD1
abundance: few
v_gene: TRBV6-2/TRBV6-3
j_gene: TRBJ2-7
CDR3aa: CASSPFLTGSVPYEQYF
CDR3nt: TGTGCCAGCAGTCCATTTTTGACAGGGTCGGTCCCCTACGAGCAGTACTTC

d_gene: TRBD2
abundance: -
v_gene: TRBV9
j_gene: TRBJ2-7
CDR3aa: CASSVGGRYEQYF
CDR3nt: TGTGCCAGCAGCGTAGGCGGGAGGTACGAGCAGTACTTC

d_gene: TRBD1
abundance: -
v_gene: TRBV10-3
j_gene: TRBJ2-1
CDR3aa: CAIRKTGGEFHNEQFF
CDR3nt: TGTGCCATCAGAAAGACAGGGGGCGAGTTCCACAATGAGCAGTTCTTC

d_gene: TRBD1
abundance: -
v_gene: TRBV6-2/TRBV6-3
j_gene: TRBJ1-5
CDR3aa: CASSIDRGRGQPQHF
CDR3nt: TGTGCCAGCAGTATAGACAGGGGGCGCGGACAGCCCCAGCATTTT

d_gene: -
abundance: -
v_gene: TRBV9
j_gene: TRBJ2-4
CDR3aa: CASSPSGSGNIQYF
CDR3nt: TGTGCCAGCAGCCCCTCGGGGAGTGGAAACATTCAGTACTTC

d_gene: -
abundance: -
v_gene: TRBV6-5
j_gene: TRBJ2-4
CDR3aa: CASSYSSGAVNIQYF
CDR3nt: TGTGCCAGCAGTTACTCTTCGGGTGCGGTAAACATTCAGTACTTC

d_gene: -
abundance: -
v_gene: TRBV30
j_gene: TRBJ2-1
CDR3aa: CAWSGEETRPYNEQFF
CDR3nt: TGTGCCTGGAGTGGCGAGGAAACAAGGCCCTACAATGAGCAGTTCTTC

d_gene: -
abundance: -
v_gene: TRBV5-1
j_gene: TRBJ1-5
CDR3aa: CASSLGQVNQPQHF
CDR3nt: TGCGCCAGCAGCTTGGGACAGGTGAATCAGCCCCAGCATTTT

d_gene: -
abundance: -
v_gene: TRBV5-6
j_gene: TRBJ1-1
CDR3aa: CASSFGGNTEAFF
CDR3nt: TGTGCCAGCAGCTTTGGGGGAAACACTGAAGCTTTCTTT